This entry is about one T cell receptor beta chain. Its antigen is not known. Time point here: blood 2 weeks post-SBRT. Treatment denoted: 15 Gy SBRT to primary tumor, nephrectomy 4 weeks later. Radiation-treated patients gave blood at baseline, week 2 and week 4. This renal cell carcinoma was of the clear cell type. The CDR3 extends over 17 amino acids. V lost 4 bases to trimming and J lost 3 bases, with 22 bases between them. The germline CDR1 and CDR2 sequences are SGHTS and YDEGEE. The source of the sample is a study of radiation and T cells in renal cell carcinoma. Broader study findings: Pretreatment tumor biopsies were lacking, so baseline clonotypes are unknown. From baseline, blood top tumor clonotypes peaked at 2 weeks post-radiation.

Repertoires were generated with immunoSEQ multiplex PCR, while TCRdb's copy carries only in-frame clones and drops some. The sample holds over 60,000 clones, 65% to 90% seen once. The chain joins TRBV5-8 to TRBJ1-1; perhaps TRBD1 as D (6 bases). The clonotype was recovered from a woman in her 50s with renal cell carcinoma. The material was blood, obtained from a patient whose treatment included radiotherapy and nephrectomy. The CDR3 loop reads CASSLQQGVAWDTEAFF. The CDR3 DNA is TGTGCCAGCAGCCTACAACAGGGAGTTGCTTGGGACACTGAAGCTTTCTTT.